This T cell receptor beta chain is from a study of response to subunit inactivated influenza vaccine. Findings and limits, study-wide: Authors proposed each seasonal influenza vaccination draws in few new T cells.

This clonotype was picked up a small number of times. Its antigen is unknown. TCRdb ran MiXCR on the RT-PCR reads and lists one entry per CDR3 protein. Seen here are about 780,000 distinct CDR3 sequences, approximately 17% observed once, and the top ten hold approximately 11%. Germline V gives CDR1 LGHNA, CDR2 YSLEER. Trimming stripped 1 base from V and 5 bases from J, with 12 bases between. The CDR3 has 15 amino acids. This material consisted of PBMCs from blood, taken less than 6 days after vaccination. The receptor was isolated from a man aged 45-60 years who received an inactivated influenza vaccine. V is TRBV4-3 and J is TRBJ2-1, with a tentative D call TRBD2 (6 bases). CDR3 in amino acids: CASSQVAGYNNEQFF. The CDR3 region has the DNA TGCGCCAGCAGCCAAGTGGCGGGGTATAACAATGAGCAGTTCTTC.